The 10 T cell receptor beta chains presented below share a single source sample, sequenced in a study of PD-L1 blockade in urothelial cancer. Time point given: pretreatment peripheral blood. Sequencing used immunoSEQ multiplex PCR; TCRdb keeps in-frame clones, though not all of them. The repertoire holds about 70,000 clones, with approximately 87% as singletons. The sequencing used PBMCs, collected around atezolizumab (anti-PD-L1) treatment. The source of these receptors is a man aged 65 to 85 with urothelial cancer.

The chain joins TRBV9 to TRBJ2-7, with 8 bases fitting TRBD2. This CDR3 comprises 12 residues. CDR1 and CDR2 (germline): SGDLS, YYNGEE. Trimming took 7 bases from V and 6 from J; bases not matched to a gene: 6. The CDR3 nucleotides read TGTGCCAGCTCAGCGGGAGTAGGCGAGCAGTACTTC. Its translation: CASSAGVGEQYF. Combining the CDR3 with reference TRBV9 and TRBJ2-7 gives the whole variable domain DSGVTQTPKHLITATGQRVTLRCSPRSGDLSVYWYQQSLDQGLQFLIQYYNGEERAKGNILERFSAQQFPDLHSELNLSSLELGDSALYFCASSAGVGEQYFGPGTRLTVT.

The J gene is TRBJ2-3, the V gene TRBV7-3; 16 nucleotides line up with TRBD2. This CDR3 is built from 15 residues. Germline CDR1 reads SGHTA; CDR2 reads FQGTGA. With 5 bases clipped from V and 9 bases from J, the junction kept 5 bases outside the gene matches. Here the CDR3 DNA reads TGTGCCAGCAGCCGGGGACTAGCGGGAGGGGGGACGCAGTATTTT. Residues: CASSRGLAGGGTQYF.

V and J are TRBV28 and TRBJ2-3; no clear D gene. Trimming removed 6 bases from V and 6 bases from J, with 4 bases in between. Germline CDR1 MDHEN, CDR2 SYDVKM. CDR3 length: 10 amino acids. In nucleotides, the CDR3 is TGTGCCAGCAGGTCGGATACGCAGTATTTT. It codes for CASRSDTQYF.

V gene TRBV27 combines with J gene TRBJ2-3, with 12 bases that match TRBD2. The CDR3 spans 12 residues. V shed 6 bases and J 12 bases; nucleotides not matched to a gene: 4. Per germline, CDR1 MNHEY and CDR2 SMNVEV (reference sequence). The DNA for the CDR3 is TGTGCCAGCAGGACTAGCGGGAGTCATCAGTATTTT. Its translation is CASRTSGSHQYF.

V is TRBV4-1 and J is TRBJ1-4; D is unresolved. The CDR3 covers 16 residues. V lost 2 bases and J 0 bases, leaving 10 bases between the germline ends. From germline, CDR1 is MGHRA and CDR2 YSYEKL. In DNA, the CDR3 is TGCGCCAGCAGCCAACAGTGGAGTGCAACTAATGAAAAACTGTTTTTT. Its protein is CASSQQWSATNEKLFF.

The rearrangement joins TRBV10-3 to TRBJ1-5, with 11 bases aligning to TRBD1. Germline assignment: CDR1 ENHRY and CDR2 SYGVKD. CDR3 length: 16 amino acids. Trimming took 2 bases from V and 7 from J; bases not matched to a gene: 7. The CDR3 spells CAISEPGQGAGQPQHF. CDR3 DNA sequence: TGTGCCATCAGTGAGCCTGGACAGGGGGCCGGCCAGCCCCAGCATTTT.

The chain carries TRBV28 and TRBJ2-7; 7 bases map to TRBD2. The V gene's germline CDR1 is MDHEN and CDR2 SYDVKM. The CDR3 is 15 amino acids. Trimming cost V 7 bases and J 3 bases; bases outside gene matches: 12. The CDR3 protein is CASTPQGGGSYEQYF. The CDR3 DNA is TGTGCCAGCACGCCCCAAGGCGGCGGGAGCTACGAGCAGTACTTC.

The CDR3 region is CASSPRGQDNRAFF. CDR3 coding DNA: TGTGCCAGCAGCCCCCGGGGACAGGATAATAGGGCTTTCTTT. The chain joins TRBV11-1 to TRBJ1-1, with TRBD1 matching over 8 bases. There are 14 residues in the CDR3. Germline assignment: CDR1 SGHAT and CDR2 FQDESV (reference sequence). The trim removed 5 bases at V and 11 bases at J, leaving 13 bases unmatched.

V gene TRBV6-6 combines with J gene TRBJ2-1, with 14 nucleotides matching TRBD2. The CDR3 contains 15 residues. Germline trimming cut 6 bases from V and 5 bases from J; bases unmatched to any gene: 3. Germline lookup yields CDR1 MNHNY and CDR2 SVGAGI (reference sequence). The CDR3 bases are TGTGCCAGCAGCCCGGGACTAGCGGGGGACAATGAGCAGTTCTTC. It yields the protein CASSPGLAGDNEQFF.

V and J are TRBV5-1 and TRBJ1-3; 7 bases are shared with TRBD1. CDR1 is SGHRS and CDR2 is YFSETQ in the germline V gene. J gave up 0 bases and V 9 bases, and 18 bases lay outside the gene matches. This CDR3 has 18 residues. The CDR3 sequence is CATSSGTAATPSGNTIYF. The CDR3 DNA is TGCGCCACCTCCTCCGGGACAGCTGCTACCCCCTCTGGAAACACCATATATTTT.